Given below is one TCR beta chain in context. TCRdb's copy holds only in-frame clones and misses some; the assay was immunoSEQ multiplex PCR. The table has around 2.1 million clones, around 95% seen once; the top ten hold 0.1% to 0.15%. This sample is drawn from a study of shared clonotypes between healthy human individuals. The CDR3 contains 17 residues. Trimming pared 0 bases from V and 0 bases from J, leaving 10 bases between. CDR1 is SGDLS and CDR2 is YYNGEE in the germline V gene. This receptor was taken from a man aged 18 to 29 in good health. Sequencing was performed on naive CD4+ T cells sorted from blood. Subset specified: CD45RA+ positively selected. This chain links TRBV9 with TRBJ1-6; D gene ambiguous. CDR3 region: CASSVGPESSYNSPLHF. In nucleotides, the CDR3 is TGTGCCAGCAGCGTAGGGCCGGAAAGCTCCTATAATTCACCCCTCCACTTT.